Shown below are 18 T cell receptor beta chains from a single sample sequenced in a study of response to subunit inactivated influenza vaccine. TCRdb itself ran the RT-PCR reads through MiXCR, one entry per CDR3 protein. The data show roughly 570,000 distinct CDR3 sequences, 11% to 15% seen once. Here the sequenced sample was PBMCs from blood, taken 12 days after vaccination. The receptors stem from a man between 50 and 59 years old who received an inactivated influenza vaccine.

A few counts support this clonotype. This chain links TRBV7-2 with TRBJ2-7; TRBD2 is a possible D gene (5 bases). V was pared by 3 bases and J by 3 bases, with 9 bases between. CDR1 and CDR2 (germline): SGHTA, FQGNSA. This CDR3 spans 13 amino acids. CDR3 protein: CASSFGEFYEQYF. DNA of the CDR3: TGTGCCAGCAGCTTCGGGGAGTTCTACGAGCAGTACTTC.

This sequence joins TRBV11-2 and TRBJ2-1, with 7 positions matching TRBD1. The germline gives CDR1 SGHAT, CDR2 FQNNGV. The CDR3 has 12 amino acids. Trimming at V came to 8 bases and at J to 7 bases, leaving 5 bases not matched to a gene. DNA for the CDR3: TGTGCCAGCGAGGGGGCTTGGAATGAGCAGTTCTTC. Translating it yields CASEGAWNEQFF.

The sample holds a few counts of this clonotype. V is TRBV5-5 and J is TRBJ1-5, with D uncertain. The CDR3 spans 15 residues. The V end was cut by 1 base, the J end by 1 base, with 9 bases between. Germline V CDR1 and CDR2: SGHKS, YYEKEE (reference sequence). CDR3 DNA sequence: TGTGCCAGCAGCTTGTCCTCGCCCAGCAATCAGCCCCAGCATTTT. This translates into CASSLSSPSNQPQHF. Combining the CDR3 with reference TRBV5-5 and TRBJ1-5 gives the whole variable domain DAGVTQSPTHLIKTRGQQVTLRCSPISGHKSVSWYQQVLGQGPQFIFQYYEKEERGRGNFPDRFSARQFPNYSSELNVNALLLGDSALYLCASSLSSPSNQPQHFGDGTRLSIL.

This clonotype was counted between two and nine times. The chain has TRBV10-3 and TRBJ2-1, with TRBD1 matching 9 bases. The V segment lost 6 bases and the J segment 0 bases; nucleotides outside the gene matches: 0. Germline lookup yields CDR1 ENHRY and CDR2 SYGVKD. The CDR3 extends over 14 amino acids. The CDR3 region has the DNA TGTGCCATCAGGGGACAGGGCTCCTACAATGAGCAGTTCTTC. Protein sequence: CAIRGQGSYNEQFF.

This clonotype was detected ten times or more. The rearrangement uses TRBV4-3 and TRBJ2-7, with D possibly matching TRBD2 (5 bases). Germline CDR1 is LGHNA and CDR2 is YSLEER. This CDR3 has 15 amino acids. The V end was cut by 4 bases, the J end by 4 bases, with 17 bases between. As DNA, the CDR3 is TGCGCCAGCAGCCGAAATCCCACTGGCGGGTACGAGCAGTACTTC. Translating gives CASSRNPTGGYEQYF.

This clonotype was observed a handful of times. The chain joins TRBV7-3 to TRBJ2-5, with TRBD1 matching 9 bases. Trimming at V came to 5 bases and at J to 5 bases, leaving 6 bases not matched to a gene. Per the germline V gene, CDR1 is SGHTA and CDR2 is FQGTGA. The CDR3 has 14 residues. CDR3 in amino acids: CASSPGTGMETQYF. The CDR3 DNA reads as TGTGCCAGCAGCCCGGGGACAGGGATGGAGACCCAGTACTTC.

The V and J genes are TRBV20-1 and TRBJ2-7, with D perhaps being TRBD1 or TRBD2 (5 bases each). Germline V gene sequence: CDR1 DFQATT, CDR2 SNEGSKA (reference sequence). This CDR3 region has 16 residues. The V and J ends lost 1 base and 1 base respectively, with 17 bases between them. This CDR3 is CSARAFLGGRSYEQYF. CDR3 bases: TGCAGTGCTAGAGCCTTTCTTGGGGGTCGGTCCTACGAGCAGTACTTC.

The CDR3 DNA sequence: TGCGCCAGCAGCCTCCGGTTGTCTACGCTCTACGAGCAGTACTTC. Amino acid sequence: CASSLRLSTLYEQYF. The chain has TRBV4-1 and TRBJ2-7; D remains unclear. V lost 4 bases, J lost 3 bases, and 16 bases lay in between. The CDR3 runs to 15 residues. Germline assignment: CDR1 MGHRA and CDR2 YSYEKL.

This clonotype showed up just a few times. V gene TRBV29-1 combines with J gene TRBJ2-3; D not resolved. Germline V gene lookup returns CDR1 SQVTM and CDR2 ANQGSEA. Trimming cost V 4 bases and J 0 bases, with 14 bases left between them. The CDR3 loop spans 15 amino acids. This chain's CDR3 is CSVGQSQTSTDTQYF. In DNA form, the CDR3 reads TGCAGCGTTGGGCAGTCCCAGACTAGCACAGATACGCAGTATTTT.

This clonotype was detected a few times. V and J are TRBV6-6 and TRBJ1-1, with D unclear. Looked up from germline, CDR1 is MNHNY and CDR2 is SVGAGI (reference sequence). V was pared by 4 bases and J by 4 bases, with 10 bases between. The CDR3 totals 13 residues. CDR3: CASSFNIGTEAFF. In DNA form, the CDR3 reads TGTGCCAGCAGTTTCAACATAGGCACTGAAGCTTTCTTT.

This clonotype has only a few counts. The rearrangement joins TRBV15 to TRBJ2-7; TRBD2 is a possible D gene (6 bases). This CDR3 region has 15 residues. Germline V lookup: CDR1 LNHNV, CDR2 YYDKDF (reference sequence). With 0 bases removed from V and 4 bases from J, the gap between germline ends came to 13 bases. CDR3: CATSREGGTLYEQYF. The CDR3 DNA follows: TGTGCCACCAGCAGAGAAGGAGGGACGCTTTACGAGCAGTACTTC.

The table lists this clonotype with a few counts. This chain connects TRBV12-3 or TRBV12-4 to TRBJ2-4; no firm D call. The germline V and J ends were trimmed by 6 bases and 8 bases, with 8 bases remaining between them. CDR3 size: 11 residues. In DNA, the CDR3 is TGTGCCAGCAGCTCTGGCTACATTCAGTACTTC. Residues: CASSSGYIQYF.

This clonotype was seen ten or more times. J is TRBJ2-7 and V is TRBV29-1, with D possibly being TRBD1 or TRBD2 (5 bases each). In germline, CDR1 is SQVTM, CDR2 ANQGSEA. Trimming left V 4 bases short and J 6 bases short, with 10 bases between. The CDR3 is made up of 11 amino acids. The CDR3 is CSVAGTFEQYF. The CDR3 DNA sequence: TGCAGCGTTGCCGGGACCTTCGAGCAGTACTTC.

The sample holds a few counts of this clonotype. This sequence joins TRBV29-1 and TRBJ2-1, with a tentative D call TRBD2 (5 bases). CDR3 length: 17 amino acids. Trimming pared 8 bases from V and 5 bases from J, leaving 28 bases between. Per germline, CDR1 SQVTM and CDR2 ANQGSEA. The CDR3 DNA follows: TGCAGCACCGAATTCCAGAGTTGGGGAGTTGATCACAATGAGCAGTTCTTC. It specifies CSTEFQSWGVDHNEQFF.

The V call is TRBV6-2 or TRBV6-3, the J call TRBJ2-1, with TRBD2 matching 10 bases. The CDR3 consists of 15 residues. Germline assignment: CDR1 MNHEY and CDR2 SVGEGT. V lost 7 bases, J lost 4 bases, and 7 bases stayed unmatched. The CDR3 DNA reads TGTGCCAGCACCAGGACTAGCGGAGCGTACAATGAGCAGTTCTTC. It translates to CASTRTSGAYNEQFF.

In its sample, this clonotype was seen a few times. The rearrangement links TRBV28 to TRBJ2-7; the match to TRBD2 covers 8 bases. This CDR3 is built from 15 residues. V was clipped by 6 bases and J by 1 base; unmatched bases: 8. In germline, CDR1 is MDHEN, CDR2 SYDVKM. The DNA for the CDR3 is TGTGCCAGCAGGGTCCGGGGGGGAAGGTCCTACGAGCAGTACTTC. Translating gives CASRVRGGRSYEQYF.

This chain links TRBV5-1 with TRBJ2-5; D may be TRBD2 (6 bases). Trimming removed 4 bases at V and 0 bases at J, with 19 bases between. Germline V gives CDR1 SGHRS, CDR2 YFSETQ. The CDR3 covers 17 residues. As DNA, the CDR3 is TGCGCCAGCAGCCCTCTCGGGACTCGCAGTTACCAAGAGACCCAGTACTTC. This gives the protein CASSPLGTRSYQETQYF.

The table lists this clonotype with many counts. The CDR3 DNA reads TGTGCCAGCAGCAGACAGTCACAAGAGACCCAGTACTTC. It encodes CASSRQSQETQYF. This sequence joins TRBV7-2 and TRBJ2-5; the D gene is possibly TRBD1 (5 bases). Germline V gene lookup returns CDR1 SGHTA and CDR2 FQGNSA. CDR3 length: 13 amino acids. V shed 5 bases and J shed 2 bases, with 9 bases lying between them. Looking up the rest from reference TRBV7-2 and TRBJ2-5 gives the full variable domain: GAGVSQSPSNKVTEKGKDVELRCDPISGHTALYWYRQSLGQGLEFLIYFQGNSAPDKSGLPSDRFSAERTGGSVSTLTIQRTQQEDSAVYLCASSRQSQETQYFGPGTRLLVL.